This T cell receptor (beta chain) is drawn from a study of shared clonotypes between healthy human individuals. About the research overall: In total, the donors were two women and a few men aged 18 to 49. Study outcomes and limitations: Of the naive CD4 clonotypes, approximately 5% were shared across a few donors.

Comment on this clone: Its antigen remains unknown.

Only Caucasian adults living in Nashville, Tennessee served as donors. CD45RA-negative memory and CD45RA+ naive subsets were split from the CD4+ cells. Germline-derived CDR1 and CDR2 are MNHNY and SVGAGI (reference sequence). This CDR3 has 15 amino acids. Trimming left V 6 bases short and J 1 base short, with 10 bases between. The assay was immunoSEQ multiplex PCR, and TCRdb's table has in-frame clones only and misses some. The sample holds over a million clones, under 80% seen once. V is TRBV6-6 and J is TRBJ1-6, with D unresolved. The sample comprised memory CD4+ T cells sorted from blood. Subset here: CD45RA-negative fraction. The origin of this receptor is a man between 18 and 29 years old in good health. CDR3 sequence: CASSQQSSYNSPLHF. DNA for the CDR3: TGTGCCAGCAGCCAGCAGTCTTCCTATAATTCACCCCTCCACTTT.